What follows describes a single T cell receptor (beta chain). Sequencing was performed with immunoSEQ multiplex PCR; in TCRdb, only in-frame clones are kept and a portion is missing. The sample holds roughly 200,000 clones; 85% to 90% are singletons and the top ten take about 2.6%. This entry belongs to a study of blood T cell repertoires in COVID-19. Across the study: T cells, B-cell-depleted T cells, or PBMCs provided the cDNA or gDNA that served as material.

The CDR3 spans 15 residues. V lost 4 bases, J lost 6 bases, and 8 bases stayed unmatched. Germline V gene sequence: CDR1 MDHEN, CDR2 SYDVKM. The chain joins TRBV28 to TRBJ1-2; 10 positions match TRBD1. The clonotype originates from a man in his forties with active or convalescent COVID-19. Material for sequencing was peripheral blood. The CDR3 region has the DNA TGTGCCAGCAGTTGGGGGACAGGGGTTCTAAATGGCTACACCTTC. This gives the protein CASSWGTGVLNGYTF.